Below are 10 T cell receptor beta chains sequenced from a single sample in a study of blood T cell repertoires in COVID-19. Data came from immunoSEQ multiplex PCR; TCRdb stores just in-frame clones and leaves some out. The sample includes fewer than 400,000 clones, 85% to 90% of them seen just once. Sequenced sample: peripheral blood. The origin of the receptors is a woman in her thirties with COVID-19, enrolled during active disease.

The rearrangement uses TRBV7-9 and TRBJ1-4; 10 bases align to TRBD1. The germline V gene encodes CDR1 SEHNR and CDR2 FQNEAQ (reference sequence). Trimming took 6 bases from V and 8 from J; bases not matched to a gene: 6. CDR3 length equals 14 residues. This chain's CDR3 is CASRTETGGEKLFF. In DNA, the CDR3 is TGTGCCAGCAGAACTGAGACAGGGGGCGAAAAACTGTTTTTT.

The V gene is TRBV6-5, the J gene TRBJ1-2; D might be TRBD1 (6 bases). The germline gives CDR1 MNHEY, CDR2 SVGAGI. The CDR3 has 13 amino acids. Between the trimmed V and J ends, which lost 4 bases and 7 bases, there was a span of 13 bases. CDR3: CASSSTGYSGYTF. CDR3 DNA: TGTGCCAGCAGTTCCACAGGGTACTCTGGCTACACCTTC.

The rearrangement joins TRBV2 to TRBJ1-5; TRBD1 matches at 8 bases. V shed 1 base and J 4 bases; nucleotides not matched to a gene: 9. The germline gives CDR1 SNHLY, CDR2 FYNNEI. The CDR3 sequence is 17 residues long. The CDR3, as DNA: TGTGCCAGCAGTGAAGAGGACAGGGTATTTGGGAATCAGCCCCAGCATTTT. Translating it yields CASSEEDRVFGNQPQHF.

CDR3 sequence reads: CAAGGRPEGETQYF. CDR3 nucleotides: TGTGCCGCGGGGGGGAGGCCCGAAGGGGAGACCCAGTACTTC. V is TRBV7-2 and J is TRBJ2-5; TRBD2 aligns across 9 bases. Trimming removed 11 bases from V and 5 bases from J; junction bases left unmatched: 12. CDR1 and CDR2 from the germline V gene are SGHTA and FQGNSA. There are 14 residues in the CDR3.

A single count supports this clone. This chain's CDR3 is CASSLLAGSTDTQYF. In DNA, the CDR3 is TGTGCCAGCAGCTTATTAGCGGGGAGCACAGATACGCAGTATTTT. This chain connects TRBV7-6 to TRBJ2-3; 8 bases are a match to TRBD2. This CDR3 contains 15 residues. Looked up from germline, CDR1 is SGHVS and CDR2 is FNYEAQ. Trimming at V came to 2 bases and at J to 0 bases, leaving 1 base not matched to a gene.

The chain has TRBV5-1 and TRBJ2-7, with D possibly TRBD1 on 6 matching bases. The V and J ends lost 4 bases and 6 bases respectively, with 20 bases between them. Germline V gene data show CDR1 as SGHRS and CDR2 as YFSETQ. The length of the CDR3 is 15 residues. The DNA for the CDR3 is TGCGCCAGCAGCACCTCCGGGACATTCCTAGGCGAGCAGTACTTC. Residues: CASSTSGTFLGEQYF.

Regarding this clone: The sample has other DNA sequences that encode this CDR3 too. The rearrangement links TRBV3-1 (or the pseudogene TRBV3-2) to TRBJ1-1, with D tentatively TRBD1 (5 bases). CDR1 is LGHDT and CDR2 is YNNKEL in the germline V gene (reference sequence). The CDR3 extends over 12 amino acids. The germline V and J ends were trimmed by 3 bases and 10 bases, with 12 bases remaining between them. This chain's CDR3 is CASSQSTGPAFF. CDR3 coding DNA: TGTGCCAGCAGCCAGAGTACAGGACCAGCTTTCTTT.

CDR3 protein: CASSIDFSGTSGRTTQYF. The DNA for the CDR3 is TGTGCCAGTAGTATAGATTTCTCCGGGACTAGCGGGAGAACGACGCAGTATTTT. V is TRBV19 and J is TRBJ2-3; 14 bases align to TRBD2. Per germline, CDR1 LNHDA and CDR2 SQIVND (reference sequence). Trimming cost V 0 bases and J 9 bases; bases outside gene matches: 11. This CDR3 comprises 18 residues.

Remarks on this clone: Without the conserved terminal phenylalanine or tryptophan, this CDR3 likely stems from a read error. The DNA is left out, because the CDR3 cannot be placed on it with certainty; the CDR3 is given as TCRdb lists it. The rearrangement uses TRBV30 and TRBJ1-3; the tabulated D call, TRBD1, remains unverified against the DNA. The CDR3 length is 11 residues, termini included. The germline V gene has CDR1 GTSNPN and CDR2 SVGIG (reference sequence). CDR3 sequence: CAWSVQNQVSI.

In the case of this clone: Other DNA sequences in this specimen translate into the identical CDR3. The rearrangement joins TRBV27 to TRBJ2-7; D unclear. Germline CDR1 and CDR2: MNHEY and SMNVEV (reference sequence). V lost 5 bases, J lost 0 bases, and 5 bases lay in between. This CDR3 contains 12 residues. DNA for the CDR3: TGTGCCAGCAGTCTAAGCTCCTACGAGCAGTACTTC. Translated: CASSLSSYEQYF.